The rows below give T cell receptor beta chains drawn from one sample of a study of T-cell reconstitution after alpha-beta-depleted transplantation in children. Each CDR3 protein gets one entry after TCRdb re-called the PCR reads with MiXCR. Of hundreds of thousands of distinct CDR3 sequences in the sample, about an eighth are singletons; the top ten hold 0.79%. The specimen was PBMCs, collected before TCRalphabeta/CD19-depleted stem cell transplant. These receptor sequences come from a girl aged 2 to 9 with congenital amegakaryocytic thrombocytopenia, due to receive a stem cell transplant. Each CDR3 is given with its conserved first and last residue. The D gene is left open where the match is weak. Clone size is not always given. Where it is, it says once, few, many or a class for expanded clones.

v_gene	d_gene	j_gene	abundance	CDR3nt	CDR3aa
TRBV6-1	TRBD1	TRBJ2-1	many	TGTGCCAGCAGTCAGGACAGGGGGCGGCGCCTCAATGAGCAGTTCTTC	CASSQDRGRRLNEQFF
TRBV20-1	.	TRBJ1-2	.	TGCAGTGCCGAGGGGGAGGAATATGGCTACACCTTC	CSAEGEEYGYTF
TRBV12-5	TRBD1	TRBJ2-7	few	TGTGCTAGTGGTTTGCCCCGGGACAGGGGGCTCGAGCAGTACTTC	CASGLPRDRGLEQYF
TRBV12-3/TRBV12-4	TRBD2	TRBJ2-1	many	TGTGCCAGCAGAAACCCCGGGACTAGTCTCAATGAGCAGTTCTTC	CASRNPGTSLNEQFF
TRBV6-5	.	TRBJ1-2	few	TGTGCCAGCAGTTACCTGGGGCGGCATAACTATGGCTACACCTTC	CASSYLGRHNYGYTF
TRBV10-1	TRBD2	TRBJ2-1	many	TGCGCCAGCAGTGAGCGCGGTAGCGGGAGAGTCAATGAGCAGTTCTTC	CASSERGSGRVNEQFF
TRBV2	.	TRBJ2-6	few	TGTGCCAGCAGATATGGCTCTGGGGCCAACGTCCTGACTTTC	CASRYGSGANVLTF
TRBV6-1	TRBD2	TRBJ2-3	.	TGTGCCAGCAGTGAAAGTGGAGCGGGAGAAACAGATACGCAGTATTTT	CASSESGAGETDTQYF
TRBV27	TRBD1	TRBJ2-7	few	TGTGCCAGTTCACCCGGGACAGAAGGGTACGAGCAGTACTTC	CASSPGTEGYEQYF
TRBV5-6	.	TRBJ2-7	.	TGTGCCAGCACGATAGACCCTGCTAGCTTTTACGAGCAGTACTTC	CASTIDPASFYEQYF